This TCR beta chain derives from a study of T-cell reconstitution after alpha-beta-depleted transplantation in children. The authors prepared the TCRbeta library with unique molecular identifiers. TCRdb used MiXCR to reprocess the PCR reads, holding one entry per CDR3 protein. The sample consists of a few hundred thousand distinct CDR3 sequences, over 9% of them appearing once. This clonotype has just a few counts. This TCR was recovered from a human donor who donated a stem cell graft to a child with acute lymphoblastic leukemia. Source: PBMCs from the stem cell graft donor, taken from the stem cell graft.

The CDR3 region has the DNA TGTGCCAGCAGTTCACCGGGACAGGGGAGAGATACGCAGTATTTT. Translated: CASSSPGQGRDTQYF. The V gene is TRBV28, the J gene TRBJ2-3; 10 bases fit TRBD1. CDR1 is MDHEN, CDR2 SYDVKM, per germline. V lost 4 bases, J lost 5 bases, and 6 bases stayed unmatched. CDR3 length: 15 residues.